A selection of T cell receptor beta chains follows, all from one sample in a study of T cell repertoires in cytomegalovirus infection. MiXCR, run by TCRdb on the reads, gives a single entry per CDR3 protein. The sample includes hundreds of thousands of distinct CDR3 sequences, 22% of them seen just once. The sample comprised CD8+ T cells from PBMCs. Receptor source: a human donor in good health (CMV status not recorded). Some clones in this sample may be carry-over from other donors' samples. Both conserved end residues are part of each CDR3. D genes are given only for firm matches. Not all rows give a size; the values are once, few, many and, for expanded clones, a class.

j_call d_call clone_size v_call cdr3_aa cdr3_nt
TRBJ2-1 TRBD2 NA TRBV3-1 CASQGIAGGNEQFF TGTGCCAGCCAAGGGATAGCGGGGGGTAATGAGCAGTTCTTC
TRBJ2-5 TRBD1 many TRBV5-6 CASSTDRGLRETQYF TGTGCCAGCAGCACGGACAGGGGGCTTCGGGAGACCCAGTACTTC
TRBJ2-3 NA NA TRBV6-2/TRBV6-3 CASSRFSSTDTQYF TGTGCCAGCAGTCGGTTCTCTAGCACAGATACGCAGTATTTT
TRBJ1-1 NA NA TRBV6-5 CASRYGLGAANTEAFF TGTGCCAGCAGATACGGGCTTGGGGCAGCCAACACTGAAGCTTTCTTT
TRBJ2-3 TRBD1 NA TRBV28 CASSKGTGEIYTQYF TGTGCCAGCAGTAAAGGGACAGGGGAGATATATACGCAGTATTTT
TRBJ1-2 NA NA TRBV7-9 CASSLLQTKGYSYTF TGTGCCAGCAGCTTACTCCAAACAAAGGGGTATAGCTACACCTTC
TRBJ1-6 NA NA TRBV20-1 CSAREGNSYNSPLHF TGCAGTGCTAGAGAAGGGAACTCCTATAATTCACCCCTCCACTTT
TRBJ1-3 NA NA TRBV19 CASTASRSRSGNTIYF TGTGCCAGTACCGCGTCCCGGAGCCGCTCTGGAAACACCATATATTTT
TRBJ2-7 NA NA TRBV4-1 CASSQAQMYEQYF TGCGCCAGCAGCCAAGCCCAAATGTACGAGCAGTACTTC
TRBJ2-4 NA few TRBV7-9 CASRDGSGTVNIQYF TGTGCCAGCAGGGATGGATCCGGGACCGTAAACATTCAGTACTTC
TRBJ2-7 NA few TRBV19 CASTGHQLREQYF TGTGCCAGTACGGGACATCAGCTTCGCGAGCAGTACTTC
TRBJ1-2 NA few TRBV19 CASSIAVGDYGYTF TGTGCCAGTAGTATAGCAGTGGGCGACTATGGCTACACCTTC
TRBJ1-5 TRBD1 few TRBV28 CASNPGQYSNQPQHF TGTGCCAGCAATCCGGGACAGTATAGCAATCAGCCCCAGCATTTT
TRBJ1-1 NA NA TRBV7-9 CASSAGTDLFMNTEAFF TGTGCCAGCAGCGCGGGGACGGACCTTTTCATGAACACTGAAGCTTTCTTT
TRBJ2-3 TRBD2 NA TRBV20-1 CSAKKRGAITDTQYF TGCAGTGCTAAGAAGCGGGGGGCAATCACAGATACGCAGTATTTT
TRBJ1-2 NA NA TRBV20-1 CSAREEGDYGYTF TGCAGTGCTAGAGAGGAGGGCGACTATGGCTACACCTTC
TRBJ2-3 TRBD1 NA TRBV7-9 CASSDRQGFTDTQYF TGTGCCAGCAGCGACCGACAGGGTTTCACAGATACGCAGTATTTT
TRBJ2-1 TRBD2 many TRBV7-8 CASSGPSGGAYISNEQFF TGTGCCAGCAGCGGACCTAGCGGGGGGGCCTATATAAGTAATGAGCAGTTCTTC
TRBJ2-5 NA many TRBV7-9 CASRERGETQYF TGTGCCAGCAGGGAGAGGGGGGAGACCCAGTACTTC
TRBJ2-7 NA NA TRBV28 CASSSPRRGVYEQYF TGTGCCAGCAGTTCCCCCCGCAGGGGTGTCTACGAGCAGTACTTC
TRBJ2-7 NA NA TRBV14 CASSQTAGNEQYF TGTGCCAGCAGCCAAACGGCTGGTAACGAGCAGTACTTC
TRBJ1-2 NA NA TRBV2 CATLLGGGYGYTF TGTGCCACACTCCTGGGAGGGGGCTATGGCTACACCTTC
TRBJ2-1 NA NA TRBV9 CASSFQTGRGPSYNEQFF TGTGCCAGCAGCTTCCAGACAGGGAGGGGTCCCTCCTACAATGAGCAGTTCTTC
TRBJ2-1 TRBD2 NA TRBV12-3/TRBV12-4 CASSSGGSRFF TGTGCCAGCAGTAGCGGGGGGTCCAGGTTCTTC
TRBJ1-6 NA NA TRBV10-3 CAISESGAPLHF TGTGCCATCAGTGAGTCGGGGGCACCCCTCCACTTT
TRBJ2-1 NA NA TRBV20-1 CSARAPGSYNEQFF TGCAGTGCTAGGGCCCCAGGCTCCTACAATGAGCAGTTCTTC
TRBJ2-1 NA NA TRBV15 CATSQGRGPYNEQFF TGTGCCACCAGCCAAGGCCGGGGGCCTTACAATGAGCAGTTCTTC
TRBJ1-6 TRBD1 NA TRBV20-1 CSAREGGQGYSPLHF TGCAGTGCTAGAGAGGGGGGACAGGGTTATTCACCCCTCCACTTT
TRBJ2-7 TRBD1 NA TRBV7-9 CASSLGSGTGEEQYF TGTGCCAGCAGCTTAGGATCCGGGACAGGGGAAGAGCAGTACTTC
TRBJ2-7 TRBD2 NA TRBV14 CASSQVRGGFSYEQYF TGTGCCAGCAGCCAAGTGCGGGGGGGATTCTCCTACGAGCAGTACTTC
TRBJ2-3 NA few TRBV24-1 CATSDFRQPVGTDTQYF TGTGCCACCAGTGATTTTCGGCAGCCGGTGGGCACAGATACGCAGTATTTT
TRBJ1-2 NA NA TRBV14 CASSQDSVFGYTF TGTGCCAGCAGCCAAGATAGTGTTTTTGGCTACACCTTC
TRBJ1-5 NA NA TRBV12-3/TRBV12-4 CASSLGTPHSNQPQHF TGTGCCAGCAGTTTAGGGACACCGCATAGCAATCAGCCCCAGCATTTT
TRBJ1-1 NA NA TRBV10-3 CAISESKGYGTEAFF TGTGCCATCAGTGAGTCGAAGGGGTACGGCACTGAAGCTTTCTTT
TRBJ2-1 NA few TRBV28 CASSFLVYNEQFF TGTGCCAGCAGTTTCTTGGTCTACAATGAGCAGTTCTTC
TRBJ2-3 NA few TRBV2 CASRAPDTDTQYF TGTGCCAGCAGAGCCCCAGACACAGATACGCAGTATTTT
TRBJ2-7 NA NA TRBV3-1 CTSSQYSYEQYF TGTACCAGCAGCCAATACTCCTACGAGCAGTACTTC
TRBJ2-2 NA NA TRBV29-1 CSVEVGVGELFF TGCAGCGTTGAAGTGGGGGTCGGGGAGCTGTTTTTT
TRBJ2-2 NA few TRBV6-2/TRBV6-3 CASSYSIAGNTGELFF TGTGCCAGCAGTTACTCTATCGCGGGGAACACCGGGGAGCTGTTTTTT
TRBJ2-7 NA many TRBV6-2/TRBV6-3 CASSPLDNQLYEQYF TGTGCCAGCAGTCCATTGGACAACCAACTCTACGAGCAGTACTTC
TRBJ1-1 NA few TRBV14 CASGPTGSTEAFF TGTGCCAGCGGTCCTACAGGGAGCACTGAAGCTTTCTTT
TRBJ2-1 NA NA TRBV6-5 CASSYSWTDYNEQFF TGTGCCAGCAGTTACTCTTGGACGGACTACAATGAGCAGTTCTTC
TRBJ2-7 TRBD1 many TRBV7-6 CASSPWTGPSREQYF TGTGCCAGCAGCCCCTGGACAGGGCCGTCTCGCGAGCAGTACTTC
TRBJ2-1 NA many TRBV7-6 CASSFASSYNEQFF TGTGCCAGCAGCTTCGCCAGCTCCTACAATGAGCAGTTCTTC
TRBJ2-5 NA many TRBV28 CASSLSPRTGTQETQYF TGTGCCAGCAGTTTATCTCCCCGAACAGGTACCCAAGAGACCCAGTACTTC